The rows below give T cell receptor beta chains drawn from one sample of a study of radiation and T cells in renal cell carcinoma. Profiled with immunoSEQ multiplex PCR; TCRdb holds only in-frame clones, not every one. The sample consists of 150,000 or so clones, about 88% of them appearing once. Here the sequenced sample was blood, taken from a patient whose treatment included radiotherapy and nephrectomy. These receptors were obtained from a woman in her 70s with renal cell carcinoma. CDR3s include the opening cysteine and the closing phenylalanine or tryptophan. The D gene is left open where the match is weak.

.,TRBJ1-3,TRBV6-1,TGTGCCAGCAGTGACCAACAGGGTGGATACTCTGGAAACACCATATATTTT,CASSDQQGGYSGNTIYF
.,TRBJ2-2,TRBV19,TGTGCCAGTAGTATAGATCGGTTTGCCGGAGTGGACACCGGGGAGCTGTTTTTT,CASSIDRFAGVDTGELFF
.,TRBJ1-5,TRBV28,TGTGCCAGCAGTCAGGGACTCAATCAGCCCCAGCATTTT,CASSQGLNQPQHF
TRBD1,TRBJ2-7,TRBV28,TGTGCCAGCAGTTCTCGGGACAGGGTCCACGAGCAGTACTTC,CASSSRDRVHEQYF
.,TRBJ1-6,TRBV7-2,TGTGCCAGCACCTCCGGCGGGCTAAATAATTCACCCCTCCACTTT,CASTSGGLNNSPLHF
TRBD1,TRBJ2-7,TRBV5-6,TGTGCCAGCAGCCAGCTCGGACAGGGTTACGACGAGCAGTACTTC,CASSQLGQGYDEQYF
.,TRBJ1-5,TRBV5-1,TGCGCCAGCAGCGTCGAGGGCCAGCCCCAGCATTTT,CASSVEGQPQHF
TRBD2,TRBJ2-3,TRBV7-3,TGTGCCAGCAGCGTACTAGCGGGGGGCACAGATACGCAGTATTTT,CASSVLAGGTDTQYF
TRBD2,TRBJ2-2,TRBV25-1,TGTGCCAGCGCCGGGACTAGCGGGTCCGGGGAGCTGTTTTTT,CASAGTSGSGELFF
.,TRBJ2-1,TRBV11-1,TGTGCCAGCAGCTTAGGGCCTAGGGCTTACAATGAGCAGTTCTTC,CASSLGPRAYNEQFF